Here is one TCR beta chain with its context. This clone's antigen is unknown. The input lacks base qualities; no much larger clone sits a single base away. The label giving this sample's treatment or condition can be read as: high-dose cyclophosphamide on days +3 and +4 as single-agent GVHD prophylaxis. Patients in the PTCy group got busulfan and fludarabine conditioning, a marrow graft from a related or unrelated donor, and cyclophosphamide on days +3 and +4. PTCy-treated patients were drawn from a prospective multi-institutional clinical trial. Peripheral blood and bone marrow mononuclear cells were isolated by Ficoll-Hypaque density centrifugation and were cryopreserved. CD4+ and CD8+ T cells, including naive and memory subsets, were sorted by FACS on a FACSAria II. Taken from cysteine to phenylalanine, the CDR3 has 15 residues. Only CDR3 DNA remains: 45 bases, in frame from the first base. CDR1 and CDR2, per the germline V gene, are LGHNA and YSLEER.

The source of the sample is a study of T cells after posttransplantation cyclophosphamide (dated by TCRdb to 2016 to 2017). Broadly, across the study: T cell repertoire reconstitution was tracked by TRB sequencing after myeloablative bone marrow transplantation in which posttransplantation cyclophosphamide was used as GVHD prophylaxis. Public TRB sequences were queried against a database of over 3,500 sequences associated with responses to pathogens, tumor antigens, self-antigens and alloantigens. In 3 patients, up to roughly 3 additional blood samples taken between 2 and 5.2 years after transplant also underwent TRB sequencing, as did pretransplant blood from 4 patients. Blood from all 35 or so PTCy patients with 1-year posttransplant specimens was subjected to TRB sequencing. TRA and TRB clonality were tightly correlated in several samples, so subsequent TCR analyses focused on TRB only. Samples from around 40 PTCy-treated patients and 15 to 20 related bone marrow donors of those patients were subjected to antigen receptor sequencing.

Overall results and qualifications from the work: The TRB repertoires of T cells infiltrating skin or GI tract showed only limited overlap with the TRB repertoires of T cells in blood. Donor-recipient similarity was low at 1-2 months but increased during the first year, and donor CD8+ memory clones often dominated later blood repertoires. Across 35 to 55 patients, TRB clonality was highly associated with recipient CMV seropositivity and CMV reactivation, and diversity in PTCy patients was similar to diversity in CNI/methotrexate controls.

TRB sequencing used genomic DNA with the immunoSEQ assay at survey resolution or the hsTCRB kit. In the authors' own workflow: The immunoSEQ software was used for initial read processing, and the LymphoSeq R package was used for repertoire analyses. Clonality was computed as 1 minus normalized Shannon entropy, and a Gini coefficient was also calculated for each TRB dataset. To infer phenotypes in unsorted samples, TRB sequences from sorted subsets of the recipient or donor were mapped onto the unsorted samples of the same recipient. TCRdb took over this immuneACCESS table, retaining in-frame rearrangements with V and J assigned. Such tables are incomplete; in checked studies, under half of the missing clones stem from an unresolved V gene, and the remainder is unexplained. V and J calls and clone size are as listed in that table; D and trimming were resolved from the DNA. The sample profile shows 17,000 or so clones; roughly nine tenths of them were found once. The top ten hold almost 0.55% of the sample.

The specimen was CD4+ T cells sorted from blood, collected after allogeneic stem cell transplant with posttransplant cyclophosphamide. The TCR sequence derives from a male patient between 60 and 69 years old who received an allogeneic stem cell transplant from a related donor and was CMV-positive. Following transplantation, part of the T cell population may be supplied by the graft donor rather than the patient. The chain uses TRBV4-3 and TRBJ2-5; TRBD1 aligns with 9 central bases. The J call may be in error: the DNA end matches TRBJ2-7 better. Here is the DNA: TGCGCCAGCAGCCAAGTACAGGGGGCCTCCTACGAGCAGTACTTC. Its coded protein is CASSQVQGASYEQYF.